These 7 T cell receptor beta chains share one sample of origin, sequenced in a study of beta chain features in type 1 diabetes. All of the isolated RNA was reverse transcribed, so expressed TCRB transcripts were sequenced. Libraries were prepared by immunoSEQ multiplex PCR; TCRdb keeps only in-frame clonotypes and omits some of them. Of some 900,000 clones listed, about 17% were seen once; the top ten hold 0.02% to 0.03%. The sample was naive CD4+ T cells from blood. The source is a woman aged 18-29 years in good health.

This clone was seen more than once but under ten times. The chain combines TRBV14 with TRBJ2-4; 10 bases align to TRBD2. This CDR3 comprises 16 residues. V lost 2 bases and J lost 8; bases outside the gene matches: 9. The germline V gene has CDR1 SGHDN and CDR2 FVKESK. The CDR3 nucleotides are TGTGCCAGCAGCCAACCCTTGACTAGCGGGTATGACATTCAGTACTTC. Amino acid sequence: CASSQPLTSGYDIQYF. The full variable domain, its missing parts supplied by reference TRBV14 and TRBJ2-4, is EAGVTQFPSHSVIEKGQTVTLRCDPISGHDNLYWYRRVMGKEIKFLLHFVKESKQDESGMPNNRFLAERTGGTYSTLKVQPAELEDSGVYFCASSQPLTSGYDIQYFGAGTRLSVL.

The chain carries TRBV19 and TRBJ2-3; 14 bases match TRBD2. V lost 3 bases and J lost 4; bases outside the gene matches: 6. Germline V gene data show CDR1 as LNHDA and CDR2 as SQIVND (reference sequence). This CDR3 contains 17 residues. The CDR3 sequence is CASSMGLAGAASDTQYF. As DNA, the CDR3 is TGTGCCAGTAGTATGGGACTAGCGGGAGCGGCATCAGATACGCAGTATTTT.

The CDR3 spells CASNPALVWETQYF. For the CDR3, the DNA is TGTGCCAGCAACCCGGCACTGGTCTGGGAGACCCAGTACTTC. This chain uses TRBV7-9 with TRBJ2-5; D is unresolved. The V end lost 7 bases, the J end lost 5 bases, and 17 bases lay between the germline ends. This CDR3 region has 14 residues. The germline V gene has CDR1 SEHNR and CDR2 FQNEAQ (reference sequence).

This CDR3 reads CASSLGGEDEQFF. The CDR3 DNA is TGCGCCAGCAGCTTGGGCGGGGAGGATGAGCAGTTCTTC. The chain recombines TRBV5-1 with TRBJ2-1, with D possibly being TRBD2 (6 bases). Germline V gene lookup returns CDR1 SGHRS and CDR2 YFSETQ. CDR3 length: 13 amino acids. Trimming took 0 bases from V and 8 from J, leaving 9 bases between them.

There are a few counts of this clone. This chain uses TRBV18 with TRBJ2-5; D possibly uses TRBD1 or TRBD2 (6 bases each). The CDR3 runs to 15 residues. The V gene lost 5 bases and the J gene lost 4 bases, with 17 bases spanning the gap. Germline CDR1 and CDR2: KGHSH and LQKENI. Here the CDR3 reads CASSSPGGEGETQYF. The CDR3 DNA reads TGTGCCAGCTCATCCCCCGGGGGCGAGGGAGAGACCCAGTACTTC.

This clone was recorded a few times. V and J are TRBV9 and TRBJ2-3; D remains ambiguous. The CDR3 has 15 amino acids. Germline V gene lookup returns CDR1 SGDLS and CDR2 YYNGEE. The V end lost 5 bases, the J end lost 3 bases, and 16 bases lay between the germline ends. CDR3 sequence: CASSRSLGRTDTQYF. The DNA of the CDR3 is TGTGCCAGCAGTCGGAGTCTGGGCCGGACAGATACGCAGTATTTT.

The rearrangement joins TRBV9 to TRBJ2-7; 15 positions agree with TRBD2. Germline lookup yields CDR1 SGDLS and CDR2 YYNGEE. J lost 0 bases, V lost 4 bases, and 5 bases had no gene match. This CDR3 comprises 17 residues. This chain's CDR3 is CASSPGLAGGSSYEQYF. For the CDR3, the DNA is TGTGCCAGCAGCCCAGGACTAGCGGGAGGGAGCTCCTACGAGCAGTACTTC.